The sample holds many counts of the clone carrying this T cell receptor beta chain. Its specificity is not known. These data are taken from a study of early T cells in non-severe SARS-CoV-2 infection. The overall study: The sequenced material was bulk RNA from unsorted whole blood, and its chains were unpaired. Overall study findings and caveats: Anti-spike CD8 responses were favored by VDJdb matching, which missed private and CD4 specificities.

Individual cDNA molecules received unique molecular identifiers during library preparation. Via MiXCR, TCRdb re-called the 5' RACE reads, giving one row per CDR3 protein. This sample has 43,000 or so distinct CDR3 sequences, with 3% to 4% found just once. Trimming removed 3 bases from V and 4 bases from J, with 9 bases in between. The CDR3 covers 12 residues. Germline V lookup: CDR1 DFQATT, CDR2 SNEGSKA (reference sequence). The receptor was isolated from an adult who was a healthcare worker with PCR-confirmed SARS-CoV-2 infection or an uninfected control (not recorded which). The sample taken for sequencing was whole blood. The chain has TRBV20-1 and TRBJ2-5, with D hard to call. CDR3 coding DNA: TGCAGTGCTAGGAGCGCGCGAGAGACCCAGTACTTC. Protein product: CSARSARETQYF.